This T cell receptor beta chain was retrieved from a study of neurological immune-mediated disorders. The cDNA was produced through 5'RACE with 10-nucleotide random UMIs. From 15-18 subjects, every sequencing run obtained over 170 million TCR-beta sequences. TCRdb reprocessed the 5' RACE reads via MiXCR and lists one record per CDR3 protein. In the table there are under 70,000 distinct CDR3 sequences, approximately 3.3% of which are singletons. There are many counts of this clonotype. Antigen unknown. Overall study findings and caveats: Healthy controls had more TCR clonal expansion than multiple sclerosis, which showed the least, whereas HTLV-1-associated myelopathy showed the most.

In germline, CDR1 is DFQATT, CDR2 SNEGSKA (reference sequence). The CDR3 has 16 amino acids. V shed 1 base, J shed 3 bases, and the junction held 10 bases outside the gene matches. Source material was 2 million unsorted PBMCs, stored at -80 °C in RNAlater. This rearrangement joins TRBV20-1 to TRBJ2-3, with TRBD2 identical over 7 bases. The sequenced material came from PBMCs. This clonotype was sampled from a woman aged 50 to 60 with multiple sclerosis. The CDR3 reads CSARGERGKETDTQYF. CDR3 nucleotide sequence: TGCAGTGCTAGAGGAGAGCGGGGAAAAGAAACAGATACGCAGTATTTT.